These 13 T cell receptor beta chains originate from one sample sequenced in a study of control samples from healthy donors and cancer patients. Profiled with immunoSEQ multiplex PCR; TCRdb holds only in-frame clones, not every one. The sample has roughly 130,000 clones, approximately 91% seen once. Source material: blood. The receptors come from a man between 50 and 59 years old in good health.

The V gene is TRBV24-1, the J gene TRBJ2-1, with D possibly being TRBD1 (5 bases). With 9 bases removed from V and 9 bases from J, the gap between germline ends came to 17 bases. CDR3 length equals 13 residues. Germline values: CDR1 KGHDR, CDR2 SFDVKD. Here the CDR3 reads CATAEVQGREQFF. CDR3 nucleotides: TGTGCCACCGCAGAGGTGCAGGGTCGTGAGCAGTTCTTC.

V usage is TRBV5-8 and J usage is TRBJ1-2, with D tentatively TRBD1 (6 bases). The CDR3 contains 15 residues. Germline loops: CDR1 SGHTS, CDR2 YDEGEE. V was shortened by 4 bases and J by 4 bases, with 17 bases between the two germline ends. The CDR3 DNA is TGTGCCAGCAGCACCGGGGGGGGGCGCCCCTATGGCTACACCTTC. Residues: CASSTGGGRPYGYTF.

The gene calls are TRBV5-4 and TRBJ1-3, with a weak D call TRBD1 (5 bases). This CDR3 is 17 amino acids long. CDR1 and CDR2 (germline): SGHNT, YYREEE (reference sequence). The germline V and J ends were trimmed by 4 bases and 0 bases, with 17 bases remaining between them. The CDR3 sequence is CASSPSAGRSSGNTIYF. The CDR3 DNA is TGTGCCAGCAGCCCCTCGGCAGGGCGATCCTCTGGAAACACCATATATTTT.

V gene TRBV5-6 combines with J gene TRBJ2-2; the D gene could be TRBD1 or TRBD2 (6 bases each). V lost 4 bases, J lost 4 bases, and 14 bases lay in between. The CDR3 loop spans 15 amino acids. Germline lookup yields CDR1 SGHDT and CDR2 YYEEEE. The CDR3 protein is CASSLRGGPTGELFF. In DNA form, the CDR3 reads TGTGCCAGCAGCCTACGTGGGGGGCCCACCGGGGAGCTGTTTTTT.

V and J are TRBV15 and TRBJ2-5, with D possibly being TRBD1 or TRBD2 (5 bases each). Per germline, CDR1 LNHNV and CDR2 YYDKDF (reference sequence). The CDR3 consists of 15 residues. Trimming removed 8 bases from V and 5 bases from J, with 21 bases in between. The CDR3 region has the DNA TGTGCCACCTCGCCAGGAGAAGGGACCCGGGAGACCCAGTACTTC. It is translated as CATSPGEGTRETQYF. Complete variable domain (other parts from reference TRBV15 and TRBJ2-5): DAMVIQNPRYQVTQFGKPVTLSCSQTLNHNVMYWYQQKSSQAPKLLFHYYDKDFNNEADTPDNFQSRRPNTSFCFLDIRSPGLGDTAMYLCATSPGEGTRETQYFGPGTRLLVL.

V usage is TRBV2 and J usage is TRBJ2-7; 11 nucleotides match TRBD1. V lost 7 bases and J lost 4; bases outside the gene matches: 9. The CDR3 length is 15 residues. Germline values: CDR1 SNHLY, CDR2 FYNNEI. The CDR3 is CASMKSGTGGYEQYF. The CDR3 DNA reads TGTGCCAGCATGAAATCCGGGACAGGGGGTTACGAGCAGTACTTC.

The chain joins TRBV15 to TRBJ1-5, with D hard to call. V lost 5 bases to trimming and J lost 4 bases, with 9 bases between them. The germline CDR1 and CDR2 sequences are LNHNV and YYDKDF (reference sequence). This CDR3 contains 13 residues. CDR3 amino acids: CATSLQDNQPQHF. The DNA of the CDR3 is TGTGCCACCAGCCTACAAGATAATCAGCCCCAGCATTTT.

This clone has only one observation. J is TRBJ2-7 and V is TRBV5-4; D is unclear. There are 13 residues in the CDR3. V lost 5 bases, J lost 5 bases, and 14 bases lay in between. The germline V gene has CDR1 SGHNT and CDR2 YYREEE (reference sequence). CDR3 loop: CASSPSRRDEQYF. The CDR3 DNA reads TGTGCCAGCAGTCCCAGCCGAAGGGACGAGCAGTACTTC.

CDR3 residues: CASSSSGGRETQYF. The CDR3 nucleotides are TGTGCCAGCAGCTCTAGCGGGGGGCGGGAGACCCAGTACTTC. The rearrangement links TRBV7-3 to TRBJ2-5; 11 nucleotides align to TRBD2. J was trimmed by 5 bases and V by 4 bases; bases with no gene match: 3. The length of the CDR3 is 14 residues. CDR1 is SGHTA, CDR2 FQGTGA, per germline.

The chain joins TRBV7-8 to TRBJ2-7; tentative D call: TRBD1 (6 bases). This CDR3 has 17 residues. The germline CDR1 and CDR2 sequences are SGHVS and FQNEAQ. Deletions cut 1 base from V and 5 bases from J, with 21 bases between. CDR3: CASSLGQGLSSGNEQYF. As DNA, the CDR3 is TGTGCCAGCAGCTTAGGTCAGGGGCTTTCCTCGGGCAACGAGCAGTACTTC. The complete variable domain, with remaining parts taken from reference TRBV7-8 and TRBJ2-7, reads GAGVSQSPRYKVAKRGQDVALRCDPISGHVSLFWYQQALGQGPEFLTYFQNEAQLDKSGLPSDRFFAERPEGSVSTLKIQRTQQEDSAVYLCASSLGQGLSSGNEQYFGPGTRLTVT.

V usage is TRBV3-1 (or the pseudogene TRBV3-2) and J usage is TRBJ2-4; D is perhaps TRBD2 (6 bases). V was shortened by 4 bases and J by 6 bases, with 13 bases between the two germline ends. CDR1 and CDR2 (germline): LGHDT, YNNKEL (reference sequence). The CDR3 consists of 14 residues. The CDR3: CASSPGTRGNIQYF. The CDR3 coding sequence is TGTGCCAGCAGCCCCGGGACGCGGGGAAACATTCAGTACTTC.

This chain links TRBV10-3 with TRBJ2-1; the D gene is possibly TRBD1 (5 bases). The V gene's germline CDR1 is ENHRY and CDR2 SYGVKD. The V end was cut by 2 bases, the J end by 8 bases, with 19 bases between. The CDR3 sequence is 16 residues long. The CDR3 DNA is TGTGCCATCAGTGAGGGGTGGACGCTAGGGGTCTATGAGCAGTTCTTC. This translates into CAISEGWTLGVYEQFF.

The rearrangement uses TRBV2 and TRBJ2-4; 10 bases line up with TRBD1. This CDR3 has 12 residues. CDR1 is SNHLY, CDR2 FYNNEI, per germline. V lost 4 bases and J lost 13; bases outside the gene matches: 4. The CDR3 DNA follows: TGTGCCAGCAGTGGTAAGGACAGGGGGCAGTACTTC. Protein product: CASSGKDRGQYF.